Below, 15 T cell receptor beta chains from the same sample are listed, as sequenced in a study of beta chain features in type 1 diabetes. Reverse transcribing all isolated RNA meant expressed TCRB transcripts were sequenced. TCRdb's table, derived via immunoSEQ multiplex PCR, lists solely in-frame clones and lacks some. The sample carries some 900,000 clones, roughly 16% recorded once. The source material was naive CD4+ T cells from blood. The receptors originated from a woman between 18 and 29 years old in good health.

The table lists this clone with a few counts. The V call is TRBV5-6, the J call TRBJ2-3, with unresolved D. The V end was cut by 5 bases, the J end by 1 base, with 11 bases between. The CDR3 has 14 amino acids. Germline-derived CDR1 and CDR2 are SGHDT and YYEEEE. In DNA, the CDR3 is TGTGCCAGCAGTTTTTACGGACGCACAGATACGCAGTATTTT. The encoded protein is CASSFYGRTDTQYF.

The gene calls are TRBV2 and TRBJ2-1, with 7 nucleotides matching TRBD1. Germline lookup yields CDR1 SNHLY and CDR2 FYNNEI. J was trimmed by 1 base and V by 2 bases; bases with no gene match: 5. The CDR3 loop spans 16 amino acids. The CDR3 region has the DNA TGTGCCAGCAGTGAAAACAGGGGATCTTCCTACAATGAGCAGTTCTTC. It specifies CASSENRGSSYNEQFF.

This clone was seen a handful of times. This chain links TRBV7-2 with TRBJ2-5, with D maybe TRBD1 (6 bases). Deletions cut 6 bases from V and 4 bases from J, with 15 bases between. The CDR3 extends over 14 amino acids. Germline CDR1 and CDR2: SGHTA and FQGNSA. The DNA for the CDR3 is TGTGCCAGCAGTCCCTTCCCAGGGGTAGAGACCCAGTACTTC. Protein sequence: CASSPFPGVETQYF.

The chain recombines TRBV15 with TRBJ1-4; D is possibly TRBD1 (6 bases). CDR3 length: 17 residues. Trimming cost V 0 bases and J 0 bases, with 11 bases left between them. The germline gives CDR1 LNHNV, CDR2 YYDKDF (reference sequence). CDR3 in DNA: TGTGCCACCAGCAGAGATTCAGGGGTGGCAACTAATGAAAAACTGTTTTTT. Amino acid sequence: CATSRDSGVATNEKLFF.

The chain joins TRBV7-2 to TRBJ2-3, with no clear D. This CDR3 is built from 12 residues. Germline V gene lookup returns CDR1 SGHTA and CDR2 FQGNSA. Trimming shortened V by 8 bases and J by 4 bases, and 10 bases separated the two germline ends. The CDR3 nucleotides are TGTGCCAGCTGGGATGGCTCAGATACGCAGTATTTT. Amino acids: CASWDGSDTQYF.

The V gene is TRBV28, the J gene TRBJ2-5, with 8 bases that match TRBD1. J lost 5 bases, V lost 4 bases, and 9 bases had no gene match. The CDR3 contains 15 residues. Germline V gene sequence: CDR1 MDHEN, CDR2 SYDVKM. The CDR3 bases are TGTGCCAGCAGTTCAGGACAGGGTTTGCGGGAGACCCAGTACTTC. Translation: CASSSGQGLRETQYF.

The chain is built from TRBV6-5 and TRBJ2-7; possible D gene TRBD1, 8 bases. V was shortened by 5 bases and J by 3 bases, with 14 bases between the two germline ends. This CDR3 has 14 residues. CDR1 and CDR2 from the germline V gene are MNHEY and SVGAGI. CDR3 in DNA: TGTGCCAGCAGTCAGCGGGACAGGATCTACGAGCAGTACTTC. Encoded protein: CASSQRDRIYEQYF.

The chain links TRBV5-1 to TRBJ2-5; TRBD2 agrees at 8 bases. The J segment lost 0 bases and the V segment lost 0 bases, leaving 16 bases of the junction unmatched. Looked up from germline, CDR1 is SGHRS and CDR2 is YFSETQ. This CDR3 comprises 20 residues. The CDR3 sequence: CASSLAPRASGLGNQETQYF. The CDR3 region has the DNA TGCGCCAGCAGCTTGGCCCCCAGGGCTAGCGGGTTGGGGAACCAAGAGACCCAGTACTTC.

There are a few counts of this clone. This chain links TRBV7-8 with TRBJ1-5; 7 nucleotides match TRBD1. Losses at the gene ends were 5 bases for V and 6 bases for J; bases not matched to a gene: 4. There are 13 residues in the CDR3. Germline CDR1 SGHVS, CDR2 FQNEAQ. CDR3 nucleotide sequence: TGTGCCAGCAGCGACAGGGAGCTTCAGCCCCAGCATTTT. It codes for CASSDRELQPQHF.

The sample holds a few counts of this clone. The chain recombines TRBV29-1 with TRBJ1-6; the D is unclear. With 6 bases removed from V and 6 bases from J, the gap between germline ends came to 12 bases. Germline-derived CDR1 and CDR2 are SQVTM and ANQGSEA. The CDR3 length is 13 residues. CDR3 residues: CSVSLDGNSPLHF. The CDR3 DNA is TGCAGCGTCTCCCTGGACGGTAATTCACCCCTCCACTTT. The whole variable domain, remainder taken from reference TRBV29-1 and TRBJ1-6, is SAVISQKPSRDICQRGTSLTIQCQVDSQVTMMFWYRQQPGQSLTLIATANQGSEATYESGFVIDKFPISRPNLTFSTLTVSNMSPEDSSIYLCSVSLDGNSPLHFGNGTRLTVT.

This clone has more than one count but fewer than ten. This same CDR3 is encoded by further DNA sequences in the sample. The gene calls are TRBV28 and TRBJ1-1; D unresolved. CDR1 MDHEN and CDR2 SYDVKM come from the germline V gene. The CDR3 has 12 amino acids. V was pared by 3 bases and J by 3 bases, with 5 bases between. CDR3 coding DNA: TGTGCCAGCAGTTTGGGTTACACTGAAGCTTTCTTT. Its translation: CASSLGYTEAFF.

The chain recombines TRBV28 with TRBJ1-1; the D gene is possibly TRBD1 (5 bases). This CDR3 is built from 17 residues. Germline CDR1 reads MDHEN; CDR2 reads SYDVKM. V was shortened by 3 bases and J by 0 bases, with 17 bases between the two germline ends. CDR3 nucleotide sequence: TGTGCCAGCAGTTTTCTTTCTCGGGGGACCGTGAACACTGAAGCTTTCTTT. Its translation is CASSFLSRGTVNTEAFF.

The J gene is TRBJ1-2, the V gene TRBV7-6, with D perhaps TRBD1 (5 bases). With 4 bases removed from V and 7 bases from J, the gap between germline ends came to 13 bases. The CDR3 runs 13 residues. Germline V gene lookup returns CDR1 SGHVS and CDR2 FNYEAQ. CDR3 loop: CASSSGERAGYTF. CDR3 nucleotides: TGTGCCAGCAGCTCGGGGGAAAGGGCTGGCTACACCTTC.

The chain combines TRBV6-5 with TRBJ1-4; D is possibly TRBD1 (5 bases). The CDR3 length is 13 residues. The germline V gene encodes CDR1 MNHEY and CDR2 SVGAGI. V lost 6 bases, J lost 6 bases, and 11 bases lay in between. Here the CDR3 reads CASRTVGHEKLFF. DNA of the CDR3: TGTGCCAGCAGGACAGTAGGTCATGAAAAACTGTTTTTT.

This clone was observed a handful of times. The genes are TRBV11-2 and TRBJ1-1; D uncertain. CDR3 size: 15 residues. The V end lost 3 bases, the J end lost 1 base, and 12 bases lay between the germline ends. Germline V gene data show CDR1 as SGHAT and CDR2 as FQNNGV. The CDR3: CASSLLGSPNTEAFF. CDR3 coding DNA: TGTGCCAGCAGCTTGTTGGGGAGCCCGAACACTGAAGCTTTCTTT.